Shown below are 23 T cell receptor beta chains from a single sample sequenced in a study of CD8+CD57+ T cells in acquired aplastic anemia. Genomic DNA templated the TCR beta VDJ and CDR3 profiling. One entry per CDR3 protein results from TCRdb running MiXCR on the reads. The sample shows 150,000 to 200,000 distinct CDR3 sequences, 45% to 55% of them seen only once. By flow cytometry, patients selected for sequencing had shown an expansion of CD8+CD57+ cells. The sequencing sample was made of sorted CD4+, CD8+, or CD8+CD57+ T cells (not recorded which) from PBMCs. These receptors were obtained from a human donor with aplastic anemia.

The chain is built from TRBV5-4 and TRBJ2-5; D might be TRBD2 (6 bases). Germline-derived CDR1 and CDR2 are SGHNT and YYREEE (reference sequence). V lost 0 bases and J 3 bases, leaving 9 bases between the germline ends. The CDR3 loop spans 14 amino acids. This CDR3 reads CASSLGRGEETQYF. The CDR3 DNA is TGTGCCAGCAGCTTGGGGCGGGGAGAAGAGACCCAGTACTTC. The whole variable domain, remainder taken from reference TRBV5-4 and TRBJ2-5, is ETGVTQSPTHLIKTRGQQVTLRCSSQSGHNTVSWYQQALGQGPQFIFQYYREEENGRGNFPPRFSGLQFPNYSSELNVNALELDDSALYLCASSLGRGEETQYFGPGTRLLVL.

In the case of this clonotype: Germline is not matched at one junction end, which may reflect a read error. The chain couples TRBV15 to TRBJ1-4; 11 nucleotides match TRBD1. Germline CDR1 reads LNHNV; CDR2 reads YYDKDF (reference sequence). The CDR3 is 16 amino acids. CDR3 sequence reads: CATTRDRTGGEEKLFF. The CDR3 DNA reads TGTGCCACCACCAGAGACAGGACAGGGGGCGAGGAAAAACTGTTTTTT. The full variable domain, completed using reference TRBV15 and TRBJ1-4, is DAMVIQNPRYQVTQFGKPVTLSCSQTLNHNVMYWYQQKSSQAPKLLFHYYDKDFNNEADTPDNFQSRRPNTSFCFLDIRSPGLGDTAMYLCATTRDRTGGEEKLFFGSGTQLSVL.

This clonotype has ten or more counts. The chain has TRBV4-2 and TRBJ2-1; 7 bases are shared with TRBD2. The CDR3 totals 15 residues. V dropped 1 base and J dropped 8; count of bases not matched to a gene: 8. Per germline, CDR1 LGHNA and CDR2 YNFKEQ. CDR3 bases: TGTGCCAGCAGCCAAGGTGGGGACTATCGGCATGAGCAGTTCTTC. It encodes CASSQGGDYRHEQFF.

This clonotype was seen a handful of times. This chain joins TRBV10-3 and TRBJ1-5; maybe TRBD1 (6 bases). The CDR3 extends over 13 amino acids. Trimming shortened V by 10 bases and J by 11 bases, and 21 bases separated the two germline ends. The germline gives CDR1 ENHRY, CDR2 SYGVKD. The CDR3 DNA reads TGTGCCACGTCGACAGGTCTTAACGAGGCCCAGCATTTT. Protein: CATSTGLNEAQHF.

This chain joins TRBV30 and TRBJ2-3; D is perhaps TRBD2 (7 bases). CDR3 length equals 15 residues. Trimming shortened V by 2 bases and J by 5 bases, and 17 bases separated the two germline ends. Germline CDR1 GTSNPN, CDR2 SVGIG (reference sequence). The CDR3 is CAWSTKGGLEDTQYF. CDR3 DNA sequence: TGTGCCTGGAGTACCAAGGGGGGGTTGGAAGATACGCAGTATTTT.

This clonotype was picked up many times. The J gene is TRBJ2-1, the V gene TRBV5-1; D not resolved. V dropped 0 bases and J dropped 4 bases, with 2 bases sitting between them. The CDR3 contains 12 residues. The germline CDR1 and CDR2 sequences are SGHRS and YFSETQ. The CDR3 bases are TGCGCCAGCAGCTTGGTATACAATGAGCAGTTCTTC. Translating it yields CASSLVYNEQFF.

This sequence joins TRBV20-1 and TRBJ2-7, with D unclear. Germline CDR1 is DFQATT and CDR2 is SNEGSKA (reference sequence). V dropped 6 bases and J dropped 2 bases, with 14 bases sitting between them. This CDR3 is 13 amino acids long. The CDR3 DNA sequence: TGCAGTGCCTCGTACGATTTAACCTACGAGCAGTACTTC. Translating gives CSASYDLTYEQYF.

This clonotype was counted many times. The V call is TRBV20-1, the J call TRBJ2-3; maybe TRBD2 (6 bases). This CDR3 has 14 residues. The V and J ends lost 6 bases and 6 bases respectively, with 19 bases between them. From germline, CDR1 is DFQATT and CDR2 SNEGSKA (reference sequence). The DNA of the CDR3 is TGCAGTGCCCAGGGTAGGGGCGGGGTGGATACGCAGTATTTT. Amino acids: CSAQGRGGVDTQYF.

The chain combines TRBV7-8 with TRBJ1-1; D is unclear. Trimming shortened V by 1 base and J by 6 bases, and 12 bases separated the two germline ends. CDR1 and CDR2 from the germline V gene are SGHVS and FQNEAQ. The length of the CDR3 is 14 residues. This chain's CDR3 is CASSLGVTLSEAFF. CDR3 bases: TGTGCCAGCAGCTTAGGGGTCACACTCTCTGAAGCTTTCTTT.

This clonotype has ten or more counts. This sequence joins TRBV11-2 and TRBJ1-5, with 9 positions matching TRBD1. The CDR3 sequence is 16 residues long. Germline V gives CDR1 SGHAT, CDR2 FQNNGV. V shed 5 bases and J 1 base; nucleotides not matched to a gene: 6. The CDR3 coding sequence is TGTGCCAGCAGCCGAACAGGGGGCGCGAGCAATCAGCCCCAGCATTTT. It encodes CASSRTGGASNQPQHF. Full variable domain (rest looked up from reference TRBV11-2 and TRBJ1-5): EAGVAQSPRYKIIEKRQSVAFWCNPISGHATLYWYQQILGQGPKLLIQFQNNGVVDDSQLPKDRFSAERLKGVDSTLKIQPAKLEDSAVYLCASSRTGGASNQPQHFGDGTRLSIL.

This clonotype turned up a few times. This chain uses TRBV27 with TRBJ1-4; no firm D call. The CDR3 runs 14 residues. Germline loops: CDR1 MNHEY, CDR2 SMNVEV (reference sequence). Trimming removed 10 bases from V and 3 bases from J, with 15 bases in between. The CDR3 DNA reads TGTGCCACCAAAGAGGTCCGGGCTAATGAAAAACTGTTTTTT. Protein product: CATKEVRANEKLFF. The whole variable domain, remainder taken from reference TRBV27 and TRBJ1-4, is EAQVTQNPRYLITVTGKKLTVTCSQNMNHEYMSWYRQDPGLGLRQIYYSMNVEVTDKGDVPEGYKVSRKEKRNFPLILESPSPNQTSLYFCATKEVRANEKLFFGSGTQLSVL.

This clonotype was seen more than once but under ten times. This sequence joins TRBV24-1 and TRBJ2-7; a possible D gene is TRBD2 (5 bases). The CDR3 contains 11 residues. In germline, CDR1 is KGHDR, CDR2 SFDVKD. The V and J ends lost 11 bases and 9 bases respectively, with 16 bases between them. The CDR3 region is CASSPGEGQYF. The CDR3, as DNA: TGTGCCAGCAGCCCAGGAGAGGGGCAGTACTTC.

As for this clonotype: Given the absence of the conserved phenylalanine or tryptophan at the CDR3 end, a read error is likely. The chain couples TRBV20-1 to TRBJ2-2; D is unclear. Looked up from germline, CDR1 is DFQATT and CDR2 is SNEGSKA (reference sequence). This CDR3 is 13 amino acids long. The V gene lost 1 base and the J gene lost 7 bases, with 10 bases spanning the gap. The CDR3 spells CSARAHLDGELFS. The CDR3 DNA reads TGCAGTGCTAGAGCTCATCTAGACGGGGAGCTGTTTTCT.

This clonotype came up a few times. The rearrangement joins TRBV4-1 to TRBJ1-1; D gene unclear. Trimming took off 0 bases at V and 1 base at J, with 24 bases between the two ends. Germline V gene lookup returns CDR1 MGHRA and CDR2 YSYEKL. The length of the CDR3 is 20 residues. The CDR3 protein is CASSQDLVEGARVGNTEAFF. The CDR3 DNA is TGCGCCAGCAGCCAAGATCTGGTGGAGGGCGCGAGGGTAGGGAACACTGAAGCTTTCTTT.

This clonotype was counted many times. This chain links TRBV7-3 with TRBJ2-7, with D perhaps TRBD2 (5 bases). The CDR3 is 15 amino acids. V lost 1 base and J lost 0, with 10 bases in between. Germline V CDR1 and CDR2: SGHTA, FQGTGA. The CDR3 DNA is TGTGCCAGCAGCTTAATCAGCGGAGGCTCCTACGAGCAGTACTTC. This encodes CASSLISGGSYEQYF.

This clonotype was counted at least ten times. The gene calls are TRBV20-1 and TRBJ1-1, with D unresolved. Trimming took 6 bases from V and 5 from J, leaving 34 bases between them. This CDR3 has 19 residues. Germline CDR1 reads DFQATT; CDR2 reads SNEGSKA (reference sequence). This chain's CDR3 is CSAYEGGRQKNHRGTEAFF. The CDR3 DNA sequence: TGCAGTGCCTATGAGGGAGGACGGCAGAAGAATCATAGAGGTACTGAAGCTTTCTTT.

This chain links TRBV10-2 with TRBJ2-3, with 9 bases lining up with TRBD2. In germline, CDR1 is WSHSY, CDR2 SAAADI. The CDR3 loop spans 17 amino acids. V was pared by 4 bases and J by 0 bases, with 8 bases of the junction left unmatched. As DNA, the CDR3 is TGCGCCAGCAGTGCCTCAATTACTAGCGGGAGCACAGATACGCAGTATTTT. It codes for CASSASITSGSTDTQYF.

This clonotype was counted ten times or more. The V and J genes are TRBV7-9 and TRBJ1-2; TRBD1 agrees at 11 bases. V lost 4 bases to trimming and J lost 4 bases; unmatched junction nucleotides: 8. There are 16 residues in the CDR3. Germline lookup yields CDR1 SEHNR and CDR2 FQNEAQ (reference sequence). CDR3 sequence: CASSSSGTGGAYGYTF. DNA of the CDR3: TGTGCCAGCAGCTCAAGTGGGACAGGGGGGGCCTATGGCTACACCTTC.

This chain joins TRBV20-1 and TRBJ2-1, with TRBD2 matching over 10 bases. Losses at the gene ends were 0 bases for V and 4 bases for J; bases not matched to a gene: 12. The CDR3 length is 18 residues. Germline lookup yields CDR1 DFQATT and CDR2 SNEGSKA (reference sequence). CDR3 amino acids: CSARDTALAGALYNEQFF. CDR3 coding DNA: TGCAGTGCTAGAGATACGGCGCTAGCGGGGGCCCTTTACAATGAGCAGTTCTTC.

The CDR3 spells CAISLTRQGMNTEAFF. For the CDR3, the DNA is TGTGCCATCAGCCTCACCAGACAGGGCATGAACACTGAAGCTTTCTTT. This rearrangement joins TRBV10-3 to TRBJ1-1, with 7 bases matching TRBD1. The CDR3 loop spans 16 amino acids. V lost 6 bases and J lost 0; bases outside the gene matches: 10. Germline values: CDR1 ENHRY, CDR2 SYGVKD.

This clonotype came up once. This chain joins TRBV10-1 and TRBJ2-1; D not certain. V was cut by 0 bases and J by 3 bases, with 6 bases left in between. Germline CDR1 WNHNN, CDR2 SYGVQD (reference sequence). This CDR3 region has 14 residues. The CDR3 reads CASSESWDYNEQFF. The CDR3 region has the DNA TGCGCCAGCAGTGAGTCCTGGGACTACAATGAGCAGTTCTTC.

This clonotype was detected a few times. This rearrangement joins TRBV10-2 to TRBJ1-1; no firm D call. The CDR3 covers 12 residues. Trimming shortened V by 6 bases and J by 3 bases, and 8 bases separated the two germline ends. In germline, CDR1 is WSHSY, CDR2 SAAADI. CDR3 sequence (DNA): TGCGCCAGCAGGGCCGGTGACACTGAAGCTTTCTTT. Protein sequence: CASRAGDTEAFF.

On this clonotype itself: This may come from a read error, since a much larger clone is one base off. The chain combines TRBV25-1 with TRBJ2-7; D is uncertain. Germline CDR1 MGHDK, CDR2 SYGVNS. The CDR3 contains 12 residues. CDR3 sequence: CASSFGFYGQYF. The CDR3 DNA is TGTGCCAGCAGTTTCGGGTTCTACGGGCAGTACTTC.